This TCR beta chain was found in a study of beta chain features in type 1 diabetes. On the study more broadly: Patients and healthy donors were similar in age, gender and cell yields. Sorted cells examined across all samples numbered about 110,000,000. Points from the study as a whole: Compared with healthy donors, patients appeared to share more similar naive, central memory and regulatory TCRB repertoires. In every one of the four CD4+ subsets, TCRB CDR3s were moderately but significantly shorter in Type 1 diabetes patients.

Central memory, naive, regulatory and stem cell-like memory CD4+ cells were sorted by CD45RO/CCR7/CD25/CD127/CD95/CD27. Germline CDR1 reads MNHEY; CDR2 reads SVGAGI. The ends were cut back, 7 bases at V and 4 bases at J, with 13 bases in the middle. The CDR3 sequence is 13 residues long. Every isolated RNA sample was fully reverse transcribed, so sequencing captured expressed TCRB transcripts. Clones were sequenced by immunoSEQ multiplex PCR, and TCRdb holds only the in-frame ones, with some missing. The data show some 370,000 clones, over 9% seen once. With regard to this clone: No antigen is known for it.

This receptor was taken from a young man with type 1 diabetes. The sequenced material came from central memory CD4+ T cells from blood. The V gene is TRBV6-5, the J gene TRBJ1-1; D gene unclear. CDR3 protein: CASIYAGSTEAFF. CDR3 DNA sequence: TGTGCCAGCATATATGCCGGGAGCACTGAAGCTTTCTTT.